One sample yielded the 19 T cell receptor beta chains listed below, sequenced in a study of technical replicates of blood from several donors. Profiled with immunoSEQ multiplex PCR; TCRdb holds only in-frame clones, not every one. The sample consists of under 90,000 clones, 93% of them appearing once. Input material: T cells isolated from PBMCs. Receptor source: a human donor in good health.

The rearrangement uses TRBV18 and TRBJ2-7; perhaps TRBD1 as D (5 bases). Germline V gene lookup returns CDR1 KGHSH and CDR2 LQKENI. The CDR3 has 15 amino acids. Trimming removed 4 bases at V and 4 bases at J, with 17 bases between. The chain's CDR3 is CASSRVVGDRYEQYF. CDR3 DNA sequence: TGTGCCAGCTCACGGGTAGTAGGGGATAGGTACGAGCAGTACTTC. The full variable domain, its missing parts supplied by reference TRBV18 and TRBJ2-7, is NAGVMQNPRHLVRRRGQEARLRCSPMKGHSHVYWYRQLPEEGLKFMVYLQKENIIDESGMPKERFSAEFPKEGPSILRIQQVVRGDSAAYFCASSRVVGDRYEQYFGPGTRLTVT.

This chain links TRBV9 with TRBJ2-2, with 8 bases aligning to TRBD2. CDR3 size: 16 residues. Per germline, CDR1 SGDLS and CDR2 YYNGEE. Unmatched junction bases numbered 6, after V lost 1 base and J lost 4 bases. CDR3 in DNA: TGTGCCAGCAGCGTACTTGCGGGGGGTTCCACCGGGGAGCTGTTTTTT. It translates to CASSVLAGGSTGELFF. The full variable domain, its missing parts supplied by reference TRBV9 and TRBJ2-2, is DSGVTQTPKHLITATGQRVTLRCSPRSGDLSVYWYQQSLDQGLQFLIQYYNGEERAKGNILERFSAQQFPDLHSELNLSSLELGDSALYFCASSVLAGGSTGELFFGEGSRLTVL.

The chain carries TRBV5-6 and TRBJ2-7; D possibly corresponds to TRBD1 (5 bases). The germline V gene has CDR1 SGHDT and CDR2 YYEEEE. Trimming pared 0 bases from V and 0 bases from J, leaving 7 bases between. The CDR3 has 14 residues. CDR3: CASSLGQFSYEQYF. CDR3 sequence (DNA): TGTGCCAGCAGCTTGGGACAGTTCTCCTACGAGCAGTACTTC.

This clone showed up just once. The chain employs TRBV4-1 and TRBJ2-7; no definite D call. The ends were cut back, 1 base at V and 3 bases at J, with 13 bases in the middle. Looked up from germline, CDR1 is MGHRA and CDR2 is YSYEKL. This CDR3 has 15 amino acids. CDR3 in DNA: TGCGCCAGCAGCCAAGTTGGAACAGAGAGCTACGAGCAGTACTTC. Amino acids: CASSQVGTESYEQYF.

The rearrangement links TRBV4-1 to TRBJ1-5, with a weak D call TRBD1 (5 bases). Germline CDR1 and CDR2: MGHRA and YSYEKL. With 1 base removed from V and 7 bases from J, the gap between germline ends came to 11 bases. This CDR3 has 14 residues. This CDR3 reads CASSQVAGRQPQHF. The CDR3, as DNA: TGCGCCAGCAGCCAAGTGGCAGGGCGGCAGCCCCAGCATTTT.

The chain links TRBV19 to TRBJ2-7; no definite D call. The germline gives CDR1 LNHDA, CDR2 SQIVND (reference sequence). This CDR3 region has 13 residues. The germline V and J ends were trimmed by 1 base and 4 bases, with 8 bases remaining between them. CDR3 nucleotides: TGTGCCAGTAGTATAGTGATGGAGTACGAGCAGTACTTC. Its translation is CASSIVMEYEQYF.

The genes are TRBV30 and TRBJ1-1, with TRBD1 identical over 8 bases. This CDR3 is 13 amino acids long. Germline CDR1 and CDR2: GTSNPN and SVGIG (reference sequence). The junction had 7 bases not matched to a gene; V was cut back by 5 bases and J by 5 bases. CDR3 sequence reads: CAWSRGQRTEAFF. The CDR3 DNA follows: TGTGCCTGGTCCAGGGGGCAGAGGACTGAAGCTTTCTTT.

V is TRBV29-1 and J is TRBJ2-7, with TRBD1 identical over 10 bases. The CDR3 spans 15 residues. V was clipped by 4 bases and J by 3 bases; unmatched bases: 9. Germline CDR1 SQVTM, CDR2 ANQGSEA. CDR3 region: CSVAGLWDRGYEQYF. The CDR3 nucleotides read TGCAGCGTTGCCGGTTTGTGGGACAGGGGCTACGAGCAGTACTTC.

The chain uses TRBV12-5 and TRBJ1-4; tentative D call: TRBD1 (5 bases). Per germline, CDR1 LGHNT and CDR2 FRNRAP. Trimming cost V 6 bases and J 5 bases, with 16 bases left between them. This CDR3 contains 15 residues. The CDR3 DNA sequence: TGTGCTAGTGGAGGAGGACGGGGGGTAAATGAAAAACTGTTTTTT. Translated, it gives CASGGGRGVNEKLFF.

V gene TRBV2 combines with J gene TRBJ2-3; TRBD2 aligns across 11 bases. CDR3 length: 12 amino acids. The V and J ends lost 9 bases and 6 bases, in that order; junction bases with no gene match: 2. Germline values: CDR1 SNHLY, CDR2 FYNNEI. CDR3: CASSGRADTQYF. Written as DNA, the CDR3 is TGTGCCAGTAGCGGGAGGGCCGATACGCAGTATTTT.

The CDR3 spells CASSLYIDSEKAFF. In nucleotides, the CDR3 is TGCGCCAGCAGCTTGTATATCGACAGTGAGAAAGCTTTCTTT. The chain has TRBV5-1 and TRBJ1-1; D is perhaps TRBD1 (5 bases). Per the germline V gene, CDR1 is SGHRS and CDR2 is YFSETQ. Trimming stripped 1 base from V and 9 bases from J, with 16 bases between. CDR3 length: 14 amino acids.

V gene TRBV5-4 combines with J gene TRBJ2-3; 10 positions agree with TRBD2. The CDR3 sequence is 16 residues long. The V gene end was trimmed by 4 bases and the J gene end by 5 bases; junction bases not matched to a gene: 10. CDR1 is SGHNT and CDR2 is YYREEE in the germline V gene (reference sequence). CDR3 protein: CASSRDLAGVLDTQYF. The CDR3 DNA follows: TGTGCCAGCAGCCGGGATCTAGCGGGGGTCTTAGATACGCAGTATTTT. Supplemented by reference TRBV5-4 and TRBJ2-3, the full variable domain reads ETGVTQSPTHLIKTRGQQVTLRCSSQSGHNTVSWYQQALGQGPQFIFQYYREEENGRGNFPPRFSGLQFPNYSSELNVNALELDDSALYLCASSRDLAGVLDTQYFGPGTRLTVL.

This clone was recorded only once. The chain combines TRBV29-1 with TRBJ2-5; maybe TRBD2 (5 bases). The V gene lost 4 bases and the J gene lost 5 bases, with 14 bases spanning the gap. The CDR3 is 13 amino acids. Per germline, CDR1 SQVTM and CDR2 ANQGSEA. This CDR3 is CSVALRVGETQYF. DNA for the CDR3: TGCAGCGTTGCATTGCGGGTCGGGGAGACCCAGTACTTC.

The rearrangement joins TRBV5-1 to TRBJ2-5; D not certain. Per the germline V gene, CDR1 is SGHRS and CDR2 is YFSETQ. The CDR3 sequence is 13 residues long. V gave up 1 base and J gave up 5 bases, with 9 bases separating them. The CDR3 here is CASSLFGRETQYF. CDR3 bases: TGCGCCAGCAGCTTGTTCGGCAGGGAGACCCAGTACTTC.

CDR3 nucleotides: TGTGCCAGCACCACGGGGGGTGTTGGAAACACCATATATTTT. Its translation is CASTTGGVGNTIYF. The chain is built from TRBV9 and TRBJ1-3, with D maybe TRBD1 (5 bases). Trimming removed 6 bases at V and 3 bases at J, with 13 bases between. The CDR3 has 14 amino acids. Per the germline V gene, CDR1 is SGDLS and CDR2 is YYNGEE.

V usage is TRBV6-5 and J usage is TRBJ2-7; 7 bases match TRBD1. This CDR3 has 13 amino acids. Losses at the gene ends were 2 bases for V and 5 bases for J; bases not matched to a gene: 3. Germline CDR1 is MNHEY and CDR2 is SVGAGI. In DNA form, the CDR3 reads TGTGCCAGCAGTTACGGACAGGTCCACGAGCAGTACTTC. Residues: CASSYGQVHEQYF.

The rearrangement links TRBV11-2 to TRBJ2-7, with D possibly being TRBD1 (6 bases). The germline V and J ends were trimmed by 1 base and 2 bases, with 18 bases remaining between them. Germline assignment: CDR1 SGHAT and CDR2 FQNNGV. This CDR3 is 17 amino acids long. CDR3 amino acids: CASSLGLQGFGTYEQYF. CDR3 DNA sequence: TGTGCCAGCAGCTTAGGATTACAGGGTTTCGGTACCTACGAGCAGTACTTC. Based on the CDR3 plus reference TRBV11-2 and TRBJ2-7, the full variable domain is EAGVAQSPRYKIIEKRQSVAFWCNPISGHATLYWYQQILGQGPKLLIQFQNNGVVDDSQLPKDRFSAERLKGVDSTLKIQPAKLEDSAVYLCASSLGLQGFGTYEQYFGPGTRLTVT.

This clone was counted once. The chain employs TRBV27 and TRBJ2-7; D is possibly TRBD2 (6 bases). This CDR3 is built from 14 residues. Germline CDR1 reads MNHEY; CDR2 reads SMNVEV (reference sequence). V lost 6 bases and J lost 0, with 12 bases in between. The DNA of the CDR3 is TGTGCCAGCAGCCCTGACGGGAGCTCCTACGAGCAGTACTTC. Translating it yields CASSPDGSSYEQYF.

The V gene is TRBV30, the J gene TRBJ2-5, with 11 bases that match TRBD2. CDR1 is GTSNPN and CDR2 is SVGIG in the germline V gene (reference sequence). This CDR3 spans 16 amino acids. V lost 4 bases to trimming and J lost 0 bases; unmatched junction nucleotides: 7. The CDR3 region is CAWTGLAGGYQETQYF. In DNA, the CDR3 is TGTGCCTGGACGGGGCTAGCGGGGGGTTACCAAGAGACCCAGTACTTC. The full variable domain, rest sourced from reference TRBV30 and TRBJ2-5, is SQTIHQWPATLVQPVGSPLSLECTVEGTSNPNLYWYRQAAGRGLQLLFYSVGIGQISSEVPQNLSASRPQDRQFILSSKKLLLSDSGFYLCAWTGLAGGYQETQYFGPGTRLLVL.